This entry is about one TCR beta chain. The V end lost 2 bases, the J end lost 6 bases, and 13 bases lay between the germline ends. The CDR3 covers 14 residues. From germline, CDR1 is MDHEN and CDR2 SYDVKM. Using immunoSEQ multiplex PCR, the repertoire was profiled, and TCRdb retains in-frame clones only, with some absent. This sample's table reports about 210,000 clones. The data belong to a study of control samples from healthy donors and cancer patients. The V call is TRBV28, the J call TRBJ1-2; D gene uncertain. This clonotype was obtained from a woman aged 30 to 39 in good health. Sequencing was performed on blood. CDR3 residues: CASSLGRRADGYTF. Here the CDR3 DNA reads TGTGCCAGCAGTTTAGGACGTAGGGCGGATGGCTACACCTTC.